By sample fraction, the clone carrying this T cell receptor (beta chain) is medium-sized (0.01 to 0.1%). Its specificity is not known. This record belongs to a study of long-term antiretroviral therapy in people with HIV. The overall study: The earliest specimens came about a decade ahead of the 2015 immediate-ART recommendation.

With survey level as its setting, the immunoSEQ assay was v3.0. TCRdb's table, derived via immunoSEQ multiplex PCR, lists solely in-frame clones and lacks some. The sample shows 15,000 to 20,000 clones, about 81% of them seen only once. The V gene end was trimmed by 5 bases and the J gene end by 3 bases; junction bases not matched to a gene: 13. The germline gives CDR1 MNHEY, CDR2 SMNVEV (reference sequence). This CDR3 is built from 19 residues. General observations from the study: In HIV, the repertoires covered a tighter span of CDR3 lengths than in controls. Neither ART adherence, viral resistance nor therapy changes were documented. Post-ART, diversity grew, though it stayed under transplant donor control levels.

This material consisted of unsorted PBMCs, taken 0.3 years after starting antiretroviral therapy. The chain uses TRBV27 and TRBJ2-5; 15 bases match TRBD2. The receptor comes from a man aged 18 to 29 with HIV. As DNA, the CDR3 is TGTGCCAGCAGTCTCGGACTAGCGGGGGGGATCGCCCCAAAAGAGACCCAGTACTTC. As protein: CASSLGLAGGIAPKETQYF.